This record covers a single T cell receptor (beta chain). Its specificity is not known. These data come from a study of a mutant IDH1 vaccine in newly diagnosed glioma. Study-wide context: Vaccinations were initiated 4-6 weeks following radiotherapy alone, or were given together with temozolomide cycles. Every participant had undergone radiotherapy, temozolomide, or both before, and most underwent both.

The data were produced by immunoSEQ multiplex PCR, yet TCRdb's version contains in-frame clones alone and is incomplete. Counted here are nearly 35,000 clones, approximately 80% occurring once; the ten biggest clones make up about a quarter. The J segment lost 2 bases and the V segment lost 5 bases, leaving 3 bases of the junction unmatched. This CDR3 is built from 14 residues. The germline V gene has CDR1 SEHNR and CDR2 FQNEAQ (reference sequence). Study-wide results and caveats: Pseudoprogression seemed unlinked to shifts in top peripheral T cell clonotypes.

The time point here: week 5, during vaccination. Vaccine doses each comprised 300 ug of mutant IDH1 20-mer peptide, with topical imiquimod. New WHO grade 3 or 4 IDH1-mutant, ATRX-lost astrocytomas were present in all donors. The rearrangement uses TRBV7-9 and TRBJ1-5; 7 nucleotides align to TRBD1. This TCR was sampled from a man aged 25 to 40 with glioma. This material consisted of PBMCs, taken from a glioma patient whose treatment included an IDH1 peptide vaccine. This CDR3 reads CASSPTGRNQPQHF. The CDR3 DNA is TGTGCCAGCAGCCCGACAGGGCGCAATCAGCCCCAGCATTTT.